These 9 T cell receptor beta chains share one sample of origin, sequenced in a study of shared clonotypes between healthy human individuals. The table came from immunoSEQ multiplex PCR; TCRdb's copy has only in-frame clones and leaves some out. The sample has 1,400,000 or so clones, around 98.5% seen once. The sample comprised naive CD4+ T cells sorted from blood. The sample's subset: CD45RA+ positively selected. The origin of the receptors is a man aged 25-40 years in good health.

This rearrangement joins TRBV28 to TRBJ1-2; no clear D. V shed 3 bases and J shed 9 bases, with 11 bases lying between them. The V gene's germline CDR1 is MDHEN and CDR2 SYDVKM. The CDR3 contains 12 residues. This CDR3 is CASSFYLRSYTF. The CDR3 DNA reads as TGTGCCAGCAGTTTTTACCTGAGGAGCTACACCTTC.

This sequence joins TRBV6-6 and TRBJ2-3; D is unclear. CDR1 and CDR2 from the germline V gene are MNHNY and SVGAGI (reference sequence). This CDR3 comprises 16 residues. The V end lost 0 bases, the J end lost 2 bases, and 12 bases lay between the germline ends. As DNA, the CDR3 is TGTGCCAGCAGTTACTCAGAGTCCATCCCCACAGATACGCAGTATTTT. This translates into CASSYSESIPTDTQYF.

This sequence joins TRBV25-1 and TRBJ2-5; unclear D gene. The CDR3 has 13 residues. V lost 2 bases and J lost 5, with 9 bases in between. Germline V gene sequence: CDR1 MGHDK, CDR2 SYGVNS. CDR3 in DNA: TGTGCCAGCAGTGAAATAGGCGGCGAGACCCAGTACTTC. Its protein product is CASSEIGGETQYF.

The V call is TRBV6-1, the J call TRBJ2-7, with no clear D. The CDR3 extends over 11 amino acids. Trimming stripped 7 bases from V and 2 bases from J, with 6 bases between. Germline values: CDR1 MNHNS, CDR2 SASEGT. The CDR3 protein is CASKDPYEQYF. The CDR3, as DNA: TGTGCCAGCAAGGACCCCTACGAGCAGTACTTC.

This clone was recorded only once. The rearrangement links TRBV5-1 to TRBJ2-7, with 9 bases lining up with TRBD1. The germline V gene encodes CDR1 SGHRS and CDR2 YFSETQ. The CDR3 consists of 16 residues. Losses at the gene ends were 0 bases for V and 4 bases for J; bases not matched to a gene: 8. The CDR3 DNA reads as TGCGCCAGCAGCTTGGTTACAGGGGGCGATGGATACGAGCAGTACTTC. Protein sequence: CASSLVTGGDGYEQYF. The full variable domain, with the rest looked up from reference TRBV5-1 and TRBJ2-7, is KAGVTQTPRYLIKTRGQQVTLSCSPISGHRSVSWYQQTPGQGLQFLFEYFSETQRNKGNFPGRFSGRQFSNSRSEMNVSTLELGDSALYLCASSLVTGGDGYEQYFGPGTRLTVT.

CDR3: CASSIGGTSVYEQYF. DNA for the CDR3: TGTGCCAGTAGTATTGGGGGGACTTCTGTCTACGAGCAGTACTTC. The chain employs TRBV19 and TRBJ2-7, with D perhaps TRBD2 (6 bases). CDR1 is LNHDA and CDR2 is SQIVND in the germline V gene (reference sequence). Trimming left V 3 bases short and J 3 bases short, with 15 bases between. This CDR3 has 15 amino acids.

The chain employs TRBV7-6 and TRBJ2-3; 9 nucleotides match TRBD2. Germline CDR1 is SGHVS and CDR2 is FNYEAQ. CDR3 length: 17 amino acids. J lost 6 bases, V lost 3 bases, and 13 bases had no gene match. The CDR3, as DNA: TGTGCCAGCAGCTTGGAGACTAGCGGAAATTCTGGGGATACGCAGTATTTT. Its translation: CASSLETSGNSGDTQYF.

V and J are TRBV6-5 and TRBJ2-2, with unresolved D. There are 16 residues in the CDR3. Germline V gene lookup returns CDR1 MNHEY and CDR2 SVGAGI. V was pared by 0 bases and J by 1 base, with 9 bases between. DNA for the CDR3: TGTGCCAGCAGTTACTCGTTCGCAGGGAACACCGGGGAGCTGTTTTTT. Translating it yields CASSYSFAGNTGELFF.

The CDR3 DNA is TGTGCCACCAGCAGAGCGGACAACTTCTATGGCTACACCTTC. Protein: CATSRADNFYGYTF. V gene TRBV15 combines with J gene TRBJ1-2; D perhaps matches TRBD1 (5 bases). From germline, CDR1 is LNHNV and CDR2 YYDKDF (reference sequence). Trimming shortened V by 1 base and J by 4 bases, and 10 bases separated the two germline ends. This CDR3 contains 14 residues.